Below are 21 T cell receptor beta chains sequenced from a single sample in a study of OX40 agonist ivuxolimab in advanced cancers. Clones were sequenced by immunoSEQ multiplex PCR, and TCRdb holds only the in-frame ones, with some missing. The data contain approximately 160,000 clones, roughly 92% of them seen just once; the ten biggest clones take up about 0.31%. The sequenced sample was CD4+ or CD8+ T cells sorted from blood, obtained in a trial of the OX40 agonist ivuxolimab. The receptors shown here come from an adult with an advanced solid tumor such as melanoma, head and neck, liver or kidney cancer.

V gene TRBV28 combines with J gene TRBJ2-7; D unresolved. CDR3 length: 12 amino acids. Germline V gene data show CDR1 as MDHEN and CDR2 as SYDVKM. The germline V and J ends were trimmed by 2 bases and 6 bases, with 8 bases remaining between them. The CDR3 sequence is CASSLRRVEQYF. The CDR3 nucleotides read TGTGCCAGCAGTTTACGAAGAGTCGAGCAGTACTTC.

This clone was recorded only once. This chain connects TRBV6-5 to TRBJ2-3, with 12 bases lining up with TRBD2. This CDR3 has 15 amino acids. Germline assignment: CDR1 MNHEY and CDR2 SVGAGI. The V gene end was trimmed by 6 bases and the J gene end by 6 bases; junction bases not matched to a gene: 7. The chain's CDR3 is CASRIWTSGADTQYF. CDR3 DNA: TGTGCCAGCAGGATTTGGACTAGCGGGGCGGATACGCAGTATTTT.

The V and J genes are TRBV7-9 and TRBJ2-1; TRBD2 agrees at 14 bases. Looked up from germline, CDR1 is SEHNR and CDR2 is FQNEAQ (reference sequence). V lost 5 bases and J lost 3; bases outside the gene matches: 6. The length of the CDR3 is 17 residues. This CDR3 reads CASSPRLAGGDYNEQFF. CDR3 nucleotide sequence: TGTGCCAGCAGCCCGAGACTAGCGGGGGGGGACTACAATGAGCAGTTCTTC.

The chain carries TRBV27 and TRBJ2-7; D may be TRBD1 (6 bases). This CDR3 is built from 14 residues. The germline V gene has CDR1 MNHEY and CDR2 SMNVEV (reference sequence). V dropped 5 bases and J dropped 5 bases, with 16 bases sitting between them. CDR3 bases: TGTGCCAGCAGTCCAGAAGACAGGATCGACGAGCAGTACTTC. Its protein is CASSPEDRIDEQYF.

Concerning this clone itself: A junction end diverges from the germline sequence, so it may reflect a read error. The genes are TRBV13 and TRBJ2-2; possible D gene TRBD2, 5 bases. This CDR3 contains 16 residues. CDR1 is PRHDT, CDR2 FYEKMQ, per germline (reference sequence). CDR3 DNA: TGTGCCAGCAGCTTCGAGGGATTCGCGAACACCGGGAAGCTGTTTTTT. It is translated as CASSFEGFANTGKLFF.

The chain recombines TRBV11-2 with TRBJ1-1; possibly TRBD1 for D (6 bases). This CDR3 spans 18 amino acids. Germline V gives CDR1 SGHAT, CDR2 FQNNGV. The germline V and J ends were trimmed by 2 bases and 1 base, with 20 bases remaining between them. Here the CDR3 reads CASSLRGRGSHRNTEAFF. In DNA form, the CDR3 reads TGTGCCAGCAGCTTAAGGGGGAGGGGCAGTCATAGGAACACTGAAGCTTTCTTT.

The chain employs TRBV19 and TRBJ2-3, with 9 bases aligning to TRBD2. The V segment lost 3 bases and the J segment 6 bases; nucleotides outside the gene matches: 7. The germline CDR1 and CDR2 sequences are LNHDA and SQIVND (reference sequence). This CDR3 spans 15 amino acids. CDR3 protein: CASSIGGGAWDTQYF. The CDR3 nucleotides are TGTGCCAGTAGTATTGGCGGGGGGGCTTGGGATACGCAGTATTTT.

The chain combines TRBV18 with TRBJ2-5, with no clear D. The CDR3 totals 11 residues. The germline gives CDR1 KGHSH, CDR2 LQKENI. The ends were cut back, 0 bases at V and 9 bases at J, with 5 bases in the middle. CDR3 nucleotide sequence: TGTGCCAGCTCACCACCTGGGGCCCAGTACTTC. Translating it yields CASSPPGAQYF.

This clone was seen more than once but under ten times. J is TRBJ1-5 and V is TRBV28; D uncertain. This CDR3 is built from 11 residues. Germline-derived CDR1 and CDR2 are MDHEN and SYDVKM. V gave up 8 bases and J gave up 1 base, with 3 bases separating them. The CDR3: CASYSNQPQHF. CDR3 DNA sequence: TGTGCCAGCTACAGCAATCAGCCCCAGCATTTT.

The gene calls are TRBV5-1 and TRBJ1-1, with TRBD1 as a possible D gene (6 bases). V lost 0 bases to trimming and J lost 5 bases, with 11 bases between them. Germline CDR1 is SGHRS and CDR2 is YFSETQ. This CDR3 has 14 residues. The CDR3 sequence is CASSLAGDWTEAFF. The CDR3 DNA is TGCGCCAGCAGCTTGGCAGGGGATTGGACTGAAGCTTTCTTT.

The V call is TRBV12-5, the J call TRBJ1-5; D possibly corresponds to TRBD1 (5 bases). V dropped 3 bases and J dropped 0 bases, with 15 bases sitting between them. The CDR3 is made up of 17 amino acids. The V gene's germline CDR1 is LGHNT and CDR2 FRNRAP. The chain's CDR3 is CASGLRQGPYSNQPQHF. In DNA, the CDR3 is TGTGCTAGTGGTTTACGGCAGGGCCCATATAGCAATCAGCCCCAGCATTTT.

The chain carries TRBV6-5 and TRBJ1-1; D might be TRBD1 (6 bases). The germline V gene has CDR1 MNHEY and CDR2 SVGAGI. V lost 0 bases and J lost 1, with 9 bases in between. The length of the CDR3 is 15 residues. The CDR3 reads CASSYSRGPNTEAFF. CDR3 bases: TGTGCCAGCAGTTACTCCCGGGGGCCGAACACTGAAGCTTTCTTT.

The chain combines TRBV11-2 with TRBJ2-5; D is perhaps TRBD2 (6 bases). The CDR3 consists of 13 residues. Looked up from germline, CDR1 is SGHAT and CDR2 is FQNNGV. Trimming pared 5 bases from V and 2 bases from J, leaving 9 bases between. CDR3 coding DNA: TGTGCCAGCAGCCCGGGACTTCAAGAGACCCAGTACTTC. Translating gives CASSPGLQETQYF. Supplemented by reference TRBV11-2 and TRBJ2-5, the full variable domain reads EAGVAQSPRYKIIEKRQSVAFWCNPISGHATLYWYQQILGQGPKLLIQFQNNGVVDDSQLPKDRFSAERLKGVDSTLKIQPAKLEDSAVYLCASSPGLQETQYFGPGTRLLVL.

The chain carries TRBV9 and TRBJ2-1; D unclear. Germline lookup yields CDR1 SGDLS and CDR2 YYNGEE. The V end was cut by 0 bases, the J end by 5 bases, with 9 bases between. The CDR3 is made up of 14 amino acids. The CDR3 coding sequence is TGTGCCAGCAGCGTAGGAACAGCAAACAATGAGCAGTTCTTC. This gives the protein CASSVGTANNEQFF.

This chain uses TRBV9 with TRBJ2-3, with 10 bases matching TRBD2. The CDR3 sequence is 16 residues long. V lost 0 bases and J lost 4; bases outside the gene matches: 5. Germline V CDR1 and CDR2: SGDLS, YYNGEE. The CDR3 reads CASSVGASGRSDTQYF. The CDR3 nucleotides read TGTGCCAGCAGCGTAGGGGCTAGCGGGAGATCAGATACGCAGTATTTT.

V gene TRBV28 combines with J gene TRBJ1-5; D possibly corresponds to TRBD1 (6 bases). Trimming cost V 6 bases and J 1 base, with 13 bases left between them. The CDR3 sequence is 15 residues long. Germline CDR1 is MDHEN and CDR2 is SYDVKM. CDR3 bases: TGTGCCAGCAGCATAGGGGGGCCGAGCAATCAGCCCCAGCATTTT. The encoded protein is CASSIGGPSNQPQHF.

The chain employs TRBV7-8 and TRBJ2-2; maybe TRBD2 (6 bases). CDR1 is SGHVS and CDR2 is FQNEAQ in the germline V gene. Trimming pared 6 bases from V and 0 bases from J, leaving 8 bases between. The CDR3 has 14 amino acids. Here the CDR3 DNA reads TGTGCCAGCAGAGCGGGCCCGAACACCGGGGAGCTGTTTTTT. Encoded protein: CASRAGPNTGELFF.

This chain uses TRBV10-3 with TRBJ2-3, with D perhaps matching TRBD2 (6 bases). This CDR3 has 15 residues. V lost 7 bases and J lost 7, with 21 bases in between. CDR1 and CDR2 (germline): ENHRY, SYGVKD. The CDR3 DNA is TGTGCCATCAACGAATGGCTAGCGTCACGAAATACGCAGTATTTT. It codes for CAINEWLASRNTQYF.

The rearrangement uses TRBV5-8 and TRBJ2-1; unclear D gene. Per germline, CDR1 SGHTS and CDR2 YDEGEE. This CDR3 is built from 12 residues. Between the trimmed V and J ends, which lost 1 base and 3 bases, there was a span of 2 bases. Here the CDR3 DNA reads TGTGCCAGCAGCTTGATCTACAATGAGCAGTTCTTC. It encodes CASSLIYNEQFF.

The J gene is TRBJ2-7, the V gene TRBV20-1; D is undetermined. Between the trimmed V and J ends, which lost 6 bases and 6 bases, there was a span of 12 bases. The germline gives CDR1 DFQATT, CDR2 SNEGSKA (reference sequence). The CDR3 spans 11 residues. As DNA, the CDR3 is TGCAGTGCCGAAGGCGCAAGCGAGCAGTACTTC. Translating gives CSAEGASEQYF.

This sequence joins TRBV25-1 and TRBJ2-7; 9 bases match TRBD1. Germline trimming cut 1 base from V and 6 bases from J; bases unmatched to any gene: 4. Germline values: CDR1 MGHDK, CDR2 SYGVNS. This CDR3 has 14 residues. Written as DNA, the CDR3 is TGTGCCAGCAGTGAATGGGACAGGGCCGGCGAGCAGTACTTC. Translation: CASSEWDRAGEQYF.